This TCR beta chain was documented in a study of T cell changes during pregnancy in multiple sclerosis. Data came from immunoSEQ multiplex PCR; TCRdb stores just in-frame clones and leaves some out. The sample yields tens of thousands of clones, more than 85% seen once. This CDR3 has 16 amino acids. The germline CDR1 and CDR2 sequences are SGDLS and YYNGEE. Trimming took 0 bases from V and 4 from J; bases not matched to a gene: 6. This TCR derives from a female donor with multiple sclerosis, enrolled in a pregnancy study. The gene calls are TRBV9 and TRBJ2-1; 8 bases line up with TRBD2. This sample comprised CD8+ T cells from peripheral blood mononuclear cells, obtained in the third trimester of pregnancy. The CDR3 protein is CASSVVSSGRYNEQFF. In DNA form, the CDR3 reads TGTGCCAGCAGCGTAGTTTCTAGCGGGCGATACAATGAGCAGTTCTTC.